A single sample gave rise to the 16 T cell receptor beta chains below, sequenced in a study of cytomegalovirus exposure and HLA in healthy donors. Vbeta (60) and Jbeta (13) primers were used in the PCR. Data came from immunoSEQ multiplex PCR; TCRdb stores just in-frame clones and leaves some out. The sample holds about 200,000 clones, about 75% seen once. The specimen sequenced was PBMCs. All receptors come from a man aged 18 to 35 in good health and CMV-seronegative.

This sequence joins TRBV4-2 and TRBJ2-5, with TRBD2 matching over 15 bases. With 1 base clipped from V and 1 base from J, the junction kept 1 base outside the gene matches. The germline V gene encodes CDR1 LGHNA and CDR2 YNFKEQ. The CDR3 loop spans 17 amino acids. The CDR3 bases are TGTGCCAGCAGCCAAGGGACTAGCGGGGGGGGCCAAGAGACCCAGTACTTC. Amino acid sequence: CASSQGTSGGGQETQYF.

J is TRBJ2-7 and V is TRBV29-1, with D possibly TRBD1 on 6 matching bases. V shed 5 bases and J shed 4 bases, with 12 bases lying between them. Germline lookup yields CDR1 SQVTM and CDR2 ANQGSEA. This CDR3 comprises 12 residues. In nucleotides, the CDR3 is TGCAGCGTTATCGGACAGTTTTACGAGCAGTACTTC. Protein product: CSVIGQFYEQYF.

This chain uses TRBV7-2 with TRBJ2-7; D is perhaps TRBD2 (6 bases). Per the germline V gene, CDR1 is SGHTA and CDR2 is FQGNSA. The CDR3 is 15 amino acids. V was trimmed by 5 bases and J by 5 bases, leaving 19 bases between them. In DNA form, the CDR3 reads TGTGCCAGCAGCCCGAACGGGGGACTCAAGGACGAGCAGTACTTC. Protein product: CASSPNGGLKDEQYF. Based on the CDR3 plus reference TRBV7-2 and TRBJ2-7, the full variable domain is GAGVSQSPSNKVTEKGKDVELRCDPISGHTALYWYRQSLGQGLEFLIYFQGNSAPDKSGLPSDRFSAERTGGSVSTLTIQRTQQEDSAVYLCASSPNGGLKDEQYFGPGTRLTVT.

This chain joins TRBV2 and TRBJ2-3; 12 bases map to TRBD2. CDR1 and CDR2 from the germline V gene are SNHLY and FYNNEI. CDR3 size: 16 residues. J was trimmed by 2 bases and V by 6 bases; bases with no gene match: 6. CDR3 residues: CASRSGLAGFTDTQYF. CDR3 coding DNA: TGTGCCAGCAGATCGGGACTAGCGGGTTTCACAGATACGCAGTATTTT.

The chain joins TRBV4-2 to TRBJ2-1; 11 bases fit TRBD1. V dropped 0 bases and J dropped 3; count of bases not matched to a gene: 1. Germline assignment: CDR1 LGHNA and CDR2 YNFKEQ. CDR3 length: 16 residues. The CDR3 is CASSQEGTGGYNEQFF. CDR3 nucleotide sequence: TGTGCCAGCAGCCAAGAAGGGACAGGGGGCTACAATGAGCAGTTCTTC.

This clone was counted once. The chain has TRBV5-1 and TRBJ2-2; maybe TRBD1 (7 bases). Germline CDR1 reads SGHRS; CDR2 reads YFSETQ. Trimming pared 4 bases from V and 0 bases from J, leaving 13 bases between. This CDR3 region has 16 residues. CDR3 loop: CASSAGQIPNTGELFF. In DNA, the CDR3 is TGCGCCAGCAGCGCGGGACAGATTCCGAACACCGGGGAGCTGTTTTTT. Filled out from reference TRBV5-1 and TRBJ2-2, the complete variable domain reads KAGVTQTPRYLIKTRGQQVTLSCSPISGHRSVSWYQQTPGQGLQFLFEYFSETQRNKGNFPGRFSGRQFSNSRSEMNVSTLELGDSALYLCASSAGQIPNTGELFFGEGSRLTVL.

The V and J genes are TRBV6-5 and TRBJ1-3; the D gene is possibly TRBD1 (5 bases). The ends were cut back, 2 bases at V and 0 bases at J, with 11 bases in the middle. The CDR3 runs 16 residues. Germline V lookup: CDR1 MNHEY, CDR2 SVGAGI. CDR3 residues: CASSYARTTSGNTIYF. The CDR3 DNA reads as TGTGCCAGCAGTTACGCGCGGACAACCTCTGGAAACACCATATATTTT.

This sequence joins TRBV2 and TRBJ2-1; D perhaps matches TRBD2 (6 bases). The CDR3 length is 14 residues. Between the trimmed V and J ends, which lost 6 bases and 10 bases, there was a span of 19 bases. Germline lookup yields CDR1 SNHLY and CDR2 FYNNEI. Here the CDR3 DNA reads TGTGCCAGCAGATATGGGGGGTCGAGTCGGGAGCAGTTCTTC. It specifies CASRYGGSSREQFF.

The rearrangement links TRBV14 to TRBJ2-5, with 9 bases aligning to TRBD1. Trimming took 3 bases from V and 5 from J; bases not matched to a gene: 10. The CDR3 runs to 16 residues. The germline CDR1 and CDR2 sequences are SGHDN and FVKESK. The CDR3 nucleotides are TGTGCCAGCAGCCAGGCCAACAGGGGGCTGAGGGAGACCCAGTACTTC. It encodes CASSQANRGLRETQYF.

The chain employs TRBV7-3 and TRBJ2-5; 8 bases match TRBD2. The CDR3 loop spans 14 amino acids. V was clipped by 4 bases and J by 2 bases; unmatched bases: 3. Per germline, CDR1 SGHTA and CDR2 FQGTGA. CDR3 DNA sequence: TGTGCCAGCAGCTCGGGGGGGGTTCAAGAGACCCAGTACTTC. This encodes CASSSGGVQETQYF.

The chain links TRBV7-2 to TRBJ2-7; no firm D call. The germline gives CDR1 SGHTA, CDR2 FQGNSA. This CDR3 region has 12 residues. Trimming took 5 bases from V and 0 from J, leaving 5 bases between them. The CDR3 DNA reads TGTGCCAGCAGCACTTTCTCCTACGAGCAGTACTTC. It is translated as CASSTFSYEQYF.

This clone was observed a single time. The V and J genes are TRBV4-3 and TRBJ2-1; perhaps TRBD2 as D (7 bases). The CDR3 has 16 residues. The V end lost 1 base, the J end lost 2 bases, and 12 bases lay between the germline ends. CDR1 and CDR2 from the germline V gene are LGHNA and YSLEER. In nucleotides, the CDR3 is TGCGCCAGCAGCCAAGTGGGCGGGGGCGCCTACAATGAGCAGTTCTTC. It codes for CASSQVGGGAYNEQFF.

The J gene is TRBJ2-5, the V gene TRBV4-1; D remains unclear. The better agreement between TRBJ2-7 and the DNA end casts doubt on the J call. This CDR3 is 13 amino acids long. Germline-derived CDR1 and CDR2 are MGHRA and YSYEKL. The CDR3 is CASSQDPTYEQYF. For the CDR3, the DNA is TGCGCCAGCAGCCAAGACCCAACGTACGAGCAGTACTTC.

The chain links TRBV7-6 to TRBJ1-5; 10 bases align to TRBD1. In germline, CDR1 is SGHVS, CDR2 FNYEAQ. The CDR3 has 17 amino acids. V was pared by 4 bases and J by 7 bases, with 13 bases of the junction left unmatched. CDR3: CASSSQIDRGQHQPQHF. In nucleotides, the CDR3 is TGTGCCAGCAGCTCGCAAATCGACAGGGGGCAGCACCAGCCCCAGCATTTT. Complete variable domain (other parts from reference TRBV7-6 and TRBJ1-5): GAGVSQSPRYKVTKRGQDVALRCDPISGHVSLYWYRQALGQGPEFLTYFNYEAQQDKSGLPNDRFSAERPEGSISTLTIQRTEQRDSAMYRCASSSQIDRGQHQPQHFGDGTRLSIL.

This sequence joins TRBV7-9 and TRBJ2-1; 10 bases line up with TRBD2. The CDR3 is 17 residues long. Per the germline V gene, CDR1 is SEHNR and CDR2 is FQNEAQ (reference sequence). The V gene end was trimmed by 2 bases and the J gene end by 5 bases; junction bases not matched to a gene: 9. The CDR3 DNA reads TGTGCCAGCAGCTTAAGGGACAGCGGGAGGGCCAACAATGAGCAGTTCTTC. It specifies CASSLRDSGRANNEQFF. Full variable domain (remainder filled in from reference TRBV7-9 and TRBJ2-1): DTGVSQNPRHKITKRGQNVTFRCDPISEHNRLYWYRQTLGQGPEFLTYFQNEAQLEKSRLLSDRFSAERPKGSFSTLEIQRTEQGDSAMYLCASSLRDSGRANNEQFFGPGTRLTVL.

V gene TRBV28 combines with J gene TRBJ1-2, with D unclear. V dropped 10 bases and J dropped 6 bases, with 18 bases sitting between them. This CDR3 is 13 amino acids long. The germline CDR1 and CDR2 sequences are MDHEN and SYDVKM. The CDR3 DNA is TGTGCCACAACCCGCGGGCGAAGAGATGGCTACACCTTC. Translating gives CATTRGRRDGYTF.